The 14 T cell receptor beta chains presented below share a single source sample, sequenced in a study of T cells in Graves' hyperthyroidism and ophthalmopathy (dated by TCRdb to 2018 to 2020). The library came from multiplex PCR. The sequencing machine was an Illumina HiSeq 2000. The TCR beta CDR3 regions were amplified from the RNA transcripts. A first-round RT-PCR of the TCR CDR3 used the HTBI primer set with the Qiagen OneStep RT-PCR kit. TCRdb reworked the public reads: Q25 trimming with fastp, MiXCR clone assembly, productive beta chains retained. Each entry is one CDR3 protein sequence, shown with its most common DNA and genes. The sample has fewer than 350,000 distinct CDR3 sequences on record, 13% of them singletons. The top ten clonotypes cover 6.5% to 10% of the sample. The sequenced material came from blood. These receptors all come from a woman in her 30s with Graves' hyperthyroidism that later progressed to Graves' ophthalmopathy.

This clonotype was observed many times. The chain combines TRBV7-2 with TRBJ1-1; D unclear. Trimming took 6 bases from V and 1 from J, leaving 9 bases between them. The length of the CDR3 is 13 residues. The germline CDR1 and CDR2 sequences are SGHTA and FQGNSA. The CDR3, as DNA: TGTGCCAGCAGGCAGGCCACGAACACTGAAGCTTTCTTT. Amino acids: CASRQATNTEAFF.

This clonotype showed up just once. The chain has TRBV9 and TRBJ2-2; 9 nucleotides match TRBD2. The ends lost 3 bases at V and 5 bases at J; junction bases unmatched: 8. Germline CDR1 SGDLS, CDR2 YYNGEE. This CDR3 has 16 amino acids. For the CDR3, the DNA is TGTGCCAGCAGCGCCTTAGCGGGAGTGGGGACCGGGGAGCTGTTTTTT. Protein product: CASSALAGVGTGELFF. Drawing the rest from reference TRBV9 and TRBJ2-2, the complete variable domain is DSGVTQTPKHLITATGQRVTLRCSPRSGDLSVYWYQQSLDQGLQFLIQYYNGEERAKGNILERFSAQQFPDLHSELNLSSLELGDSALYFCASSALAGVGTGELFFGEGSRLTVL.

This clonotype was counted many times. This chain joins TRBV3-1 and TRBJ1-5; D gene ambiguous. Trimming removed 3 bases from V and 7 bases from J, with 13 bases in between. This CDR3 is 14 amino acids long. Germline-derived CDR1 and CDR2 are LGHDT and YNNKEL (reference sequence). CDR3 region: CASSHQDPYQPQHF. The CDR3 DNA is TGTGCCAGCAGCCACCAAGACCCCTACCAGCCCCAGCATTTT.

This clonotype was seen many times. The CDR3 spells CAWSGGVGLDYGYTF. CDR3 nucleotide sequence: TGTGCCTGGAGTGGGGGGGTGGGGCTGGACTATGGCTACACCTTC. J is TRBJ1-2 and V is TRBV30, with D possibly TRBD1 on 5 matching bases. CDR3 length: 15 amino acids. CDR1 and CDR2 from the germline V gene are GTSNPN and SVGIG (reference sequence). Trimming took off 1 base at V and 3 bases at J, with 15 bases between the two ends.

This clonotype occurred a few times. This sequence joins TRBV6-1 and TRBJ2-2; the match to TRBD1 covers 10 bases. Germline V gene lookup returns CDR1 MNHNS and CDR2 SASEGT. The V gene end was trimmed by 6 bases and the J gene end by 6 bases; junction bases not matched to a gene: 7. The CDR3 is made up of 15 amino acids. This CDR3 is CASSPRQGAAGELFF. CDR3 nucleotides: TGTGCCAGCAGCCCCCGACAGGGGGCAGCCGGGGAGCTGTTTTTT.

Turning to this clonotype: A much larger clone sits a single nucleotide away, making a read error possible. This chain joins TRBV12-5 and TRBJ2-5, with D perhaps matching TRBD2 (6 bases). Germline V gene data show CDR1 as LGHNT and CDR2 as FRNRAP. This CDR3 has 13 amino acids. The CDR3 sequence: CPSLGGRGETQYF. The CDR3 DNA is TGTCCTAGCCTGGGGGGAAGGGGAGAGACCCAGTACTTC.

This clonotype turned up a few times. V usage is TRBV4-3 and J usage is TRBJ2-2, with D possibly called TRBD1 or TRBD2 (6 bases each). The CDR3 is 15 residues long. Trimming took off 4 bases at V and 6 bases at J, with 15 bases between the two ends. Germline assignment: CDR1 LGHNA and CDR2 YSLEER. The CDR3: CASSPTRGGAGELFF. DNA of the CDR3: TGCGCCAGCAGCCCCACCAGGGGCGGGGCCGGGGAGCTGTTTTTT.

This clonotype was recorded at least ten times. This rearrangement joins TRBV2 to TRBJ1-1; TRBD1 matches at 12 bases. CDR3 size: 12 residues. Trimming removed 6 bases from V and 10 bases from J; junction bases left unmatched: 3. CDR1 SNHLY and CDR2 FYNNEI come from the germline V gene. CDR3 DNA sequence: TGTGCCAGCAGGGGGGACAGGGGGCCAGCTTTCTTT. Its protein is CASRGDRGPAFF.

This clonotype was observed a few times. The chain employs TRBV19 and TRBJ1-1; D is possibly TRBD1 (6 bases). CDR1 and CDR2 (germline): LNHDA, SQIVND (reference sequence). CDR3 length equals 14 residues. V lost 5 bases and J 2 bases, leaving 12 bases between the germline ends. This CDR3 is CASSANRDNTEAFF. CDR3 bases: TGTGCCAGTAGTGCGAACAGGGACAACACTGAAGCTTTCTTT.

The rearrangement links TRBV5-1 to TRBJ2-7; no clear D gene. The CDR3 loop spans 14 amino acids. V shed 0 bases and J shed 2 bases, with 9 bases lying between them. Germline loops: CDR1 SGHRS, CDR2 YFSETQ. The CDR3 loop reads CASSLDANPYEQYF. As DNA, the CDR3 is TGCGCCAGCAGCTTGGACGCGAATCCCTACGAGCAGTACTTC.

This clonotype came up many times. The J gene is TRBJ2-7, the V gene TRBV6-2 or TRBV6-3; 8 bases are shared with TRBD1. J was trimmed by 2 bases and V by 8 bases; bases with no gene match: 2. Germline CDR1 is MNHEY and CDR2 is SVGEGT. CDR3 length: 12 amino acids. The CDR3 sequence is CASWTGTYEQYF. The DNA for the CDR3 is TGTGCCAGCTGGACAGGGACCTACGAGCAGTACTTC.

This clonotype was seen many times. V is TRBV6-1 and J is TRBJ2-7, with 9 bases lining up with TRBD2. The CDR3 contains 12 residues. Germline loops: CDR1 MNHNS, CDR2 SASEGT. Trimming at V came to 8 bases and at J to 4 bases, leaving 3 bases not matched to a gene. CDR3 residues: CASSGLAYEQYF. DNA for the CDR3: TGTGCCAGCTCGGGACTAGCTTACGAGCAGTACTTC.

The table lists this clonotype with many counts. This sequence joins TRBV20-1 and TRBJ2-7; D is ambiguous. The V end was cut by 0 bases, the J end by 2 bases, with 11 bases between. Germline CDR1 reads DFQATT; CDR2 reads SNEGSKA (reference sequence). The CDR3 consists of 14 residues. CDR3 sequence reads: CSARDEAQAYEQYF. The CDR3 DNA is TGCAGTGCTAGAGATGAGGCACAAGCCTACGAGCAGTACTTC.

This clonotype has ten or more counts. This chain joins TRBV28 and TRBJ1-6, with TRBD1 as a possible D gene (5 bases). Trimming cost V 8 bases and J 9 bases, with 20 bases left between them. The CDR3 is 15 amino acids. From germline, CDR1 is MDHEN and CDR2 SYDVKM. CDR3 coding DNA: TGTGCCAGCGGGCAGGGCGGGAGTCTGAGTTCACCCCTCCACTTT. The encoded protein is CASGQGGSLSSPLHF.